Listed below are T cell receptor beta chains from one sample, sequenced in a study of blood T cell repertoires in COVID-19. Sequencing used immunoSEQ multiplex PCR; TCRdb keeps in-frame clones, though not all of them. The repertoire holds 250,000 or so clones, with around 90% as singletons. Sequencing input: peripheral blood. The receptors shown here come from a man under 40 with COVID-19, enrolled during active disease. CDR3s include the opening cysteine and the closing phenylalanine or tryptophan. The D gene is left open where the match is weak. Clone size is shown for a subset of rows, as once, few, many or a class of expanded clone.

clone size	V gene	D gene	J gene	CDR3 protein	CDR3 DNA
-	TRBV19	TRBD2	TRBJ2-7	CASSIVAGRDEQYF	TGTGCCAGTAGTATAGTGGCAGGGAGGGACGAGCAGTACTTC
-	TRBV7-6	-	TRBJ2-5	CASSPKETQYF	TGTGCCAGCAGCCCTAAAGAGACCCAGTACTTC
-	TRBV6-5	-	TRBJ2-3	CASKPLASSTDTQYF	TGTGCCAGCAAGCCCCTAGCGTCTAGCACAGATACGCAGTATTTT
-	TRBV11-2	-	TRBJ2-7	CASGTGLGSYEQYF	TGTGCCAGCGGCACAGGGTTGGGATCCTACGAGCAGTACTTC
-	TRBV24-1	-	TRBJ2-3	CATSDRTAGSTDTQYF	TGTGCCACCAGTGACCGGACAGCAGGGAGCACAGATACGCAGTATTTT
-	TRBV21-1	-	TRBJ1-2	CASENDIPICGYTF	TGTGCCAGCGAGAATGACATCCCAATTTGTGGCTACACCTTC
-	TRBV7-2	-	TRBJ2-7	CASAGTPSSYEQYF	TGTGCCAGCGCCGGGACACCGAGCTCCTACGAGCAGTACTTC
-	TRBV4-2	TRBD2	TRBJ2-5	CASSQAAGGGETQYF	TGTGCCAGCAGCCAAGCGGCGGGGGGCGGAGAGACCCAGTACTTC
-	TRBV2	TRBD1	TRBJ1-3	CASSVFPTGYTNTIYF	TGTGCCAGCAGTGTTTTCCCGACAGGGTATACAAACACCATATATTTT
-	TRBV19	-	TRBJ2-5	CASSGTGEETQYF	TGTGCCAGTAGTGGGACGGGGGAAGAGACCCAGTACTTC
-	TRBV7-9	-	TRBJ1-2	CASSPTGAGLRGYTF	TGTGCCAGCAGCCCAACAGGAGCAGGGTTGAGGGGCTACACCTTC
-	TRBV25-1	-	TRBJ1-2	CASSFAGEYGYTF	TGTGCCAGCAGCTTTGCGGGGGAATATGGCTACACCTTC
-	TRBV5-1	-	TRBJ2-1	CASSSYGGSYNEQFF	TGCGCCAGCAGCTCGTACGGGGGATCCTACAATGAGCAGTTCTTC
-	TRBV3-1/TRBV3-2	TRBD1	TRBJ1-1	CASSRTRTGGAGTEAFF	TGTGCCAGCAGCCGGACCAGGACAGGGGGCGCCGGCACTGAAGCTTTCTTT
-	TRBV14	TRBD2	TRBJ2-7	CASSQRGPLSSGASSYEQYF	TGTGCCAGCAGCCAACGAGGGCCCTTGTCTAGCGGGGCGAGCTCCTACGAGCAGTACTTC
once	TRBV19	TRBD1	TRBJ1-5	CASSIQGAGNQPQHF	TGTGCCAGTAGTATCCAGGGGGCTGGCAATCAGCCCCAGCATTTT
-	TRBV5-5	-	TRBJ1-3	CASSASDHSGNTIYF	TGTGCCAGCAGCGCAAGCGACCACTCTGGAAACACCATATATTTT
-	TRBV15	TRBD1	TRBJ1-4	CATSRGEGAGLEKLFF	TGTGCCACCAGCAGAGGAGAGGGGGCAGGACTAGAAAAACTGTTTTTT
-	TRBV6-5	-	TRBJ2-2	CASSYPENTGELFF	TGTGCCAGCAGTTACCCAGAAAACACCGGGGAGCTGTTTTTT
-	TRBV3-1/TRBV3-2	-	TRBJ1-4	CASSRLGPNEKLFF	TGTGCCAGCAGCCGACTAGGGCCTAATGAAAAACTGTTTTTT
-	TRBV7-9	TRBD1	TRBJ2-7	CASSLILGGVSYEQYF	TGTGCCAGCAGCTTAATATTAGGGGGCGTCTCCTACGAGCAGTACTTC
-	TRBV3-1/TRBV3-2	-	TRBJ1-6	CASSQGPGHNSPLHF	TGTGCCAGCAGCCAAGGGCCAGGTCATAATTCACCCCTCCACTTT
-	TRBV6-5	-	TRBJ1-1	CASSYLANTEAFF	TGTGCCAGCAGTTACCTAGCAAACACTGAAGCTTTCTTT
-	TRBV4-1	TRBD1	TRBJ2-1	CASSPRQGDNEQFF	TGCGCCAGCAGCCCGAGACAGGGCGACAATGAGCAGTTCTTC
-	TRBV30	TRBD1	TRBJ1-2	CAWTYRGRNYGYTF	TGTGCCTGGACCTACAGGGGGCGGAACTATGGCTACACCTTC
-	TRBV6-4	-	TRBJ1-1	CASRRTEENTEAFF	TGTGCCAGCAGGCGGACAGAAGAGAACACTGAAGCTTTCTTT
-	TRBV6-5	TRBD1	TRBJ1-6	CASSTTGAGSPLHF	TGTGCCAGCAGTACGACAGGGGCTGGTTCACCCCTCCACTTT